This TCR beta chain was observed in a study of circulating CD8 cells and anti-PD-1 response in melanoma. TCR libraries were prepared from approximately 15 ng of total RNA with the QIAseq Immune Repertoire TCR panel. Each CDR3 protein gets one entry after TCRdb re-called the reads with MiXCR. This sample has more than 300 distinct CDR3 sequences; roughly 10% occur once, and the top ten carry approximately 64%. The CDR3 contains 11 residues. V lost 1 base to trimming and J lost 5 bases, with 3 bases between them. The V gene's germline CDR1 is SGHNT and CDR2 YYREEE (reference sequence). Live CD3+CD8+TCRalphabeta+ cells were sorted into four subsets by PD-1 and/or TIGIT.

The specimen comprised CD8+ T cells from PBMCs, sampled at baseline or after one month of anti-PD-1 therapy (not recorded which). The sequence was obtained from a human donor with melanoma. The J gene is TRBJ2-5, the V gene TRBV5-4; D is undetermined. Written as DNA, the CDR3 is TGTGCCAGCAGCTTGTTGGAGACCCAGTACTTC. It yields the protein CASSLLETQYF.